This TCR beta chain is from a study of beta chain features in type 1 diabetes. Study results and caveats: Researchers reported that naive, central memory and Treg TCRB repertoires appeared more similar in patients than in healthy donors.

Sequenced material consisted of expressed TCRB transcripts (all of the isolated RNA was reverse transcribed). Sequencing was performed with immunoSEQ multiplex PCR; in TCRdb, only in-frame clones are kept and a portion is missing. The table lists more than 140,000 clones, 9.5% to 10% of them singletons. This clone turned up a few times. The antigen is unknown. Per germline, CDR1 SGHKS and CDR2 YYEKEE (reference sequence). Unmatched junction bases numbered 7, after V lost 5 bases and J lost 5 bases. The length of the CDR3 is 15 residues. The material sequenced was central memory CD4+ T cells from blood. The sequence was collected from a woman in her thirties or forties in good health. The genes are TRBV5-5 and TRBJ2-3, with TRBD1 identical over 11 bases. For the CDR3, the DNA is TGTGCCAGCAGGGGACAGGGGGTGGGTGAAGATACGCAGTATTTT. It yields the protein CASRGQGVGEDTQYF.